The T cell receptor (beta chain) described here comes from a study of blood T cell repertoires in COVID-19. Background on the study: Whether acute or convalescent, the COVID-19 samples came from the United States, Italy and Spain. The analysed material was cDNA or gDNA that came from T cells, B-cell-depleted T cells, or PBMCs.

In the authors' workflow: Using reference gene primer amplification, nucleated cell counts were estimated. The data were produced by immunoSEQ multiplex PCR, yet TCRdb's version contains in-frame clones alone and is incomplete. Clone size and the V and J calls come from that table; the DNA yielded D and trimming. The table lists some 42,000 clones, over 80% of them singletons. The count of this clone is one. The V gene's germline CDR1 is MDHEN and CDR2 SYDVKM. This CDR3 has 13 residues. Trimming shortened V by 6 bases and J by 2 bases, and 11 bases separated the two germline ends. The chain has TRBV28 and TRBJ2-7, with D perhaps matching TRBD2 (6 bases). The receptor comes from a human donor in a cohort sampled during active COVID-19. Sequenced sample: peripheral blood. The CDR3 region has the DNA TGTGCCAGCAGGGGGACTTCCCCCTACGAGCAGTACTTC. Its protein product is CASRGTSPYEQYF.